This paragraph reports one TCR beta chain. Its antigen is currently unknown. V lost 3 bases, J lost 1 base, and 18 bases lay in between. Germline V CDR1 and CDR2: ENHRY, SYGVKD. The CDR3 sequence is 17 residues long. The sample comes from a study of molecular identifiers for immune sequencing clone quantification. Study observations and caveats: For highly expanded clones, sizes could be underestimated when identical TCR molecules share a barcode.

Naive CD8 T cells were picked out by sorting for CD8+CD4-CCR7+CD45RA+. TCRdb ran MiXCR on the PCR reads and lists one entry per CDR3 protein. The sample lists around 480,000 distinct CDR3 sequences; roughly 24% were seen once. Sequenced sample: naive CD8+ T cells from blood, with Jurkat cell RNA spiked in. Subset specified: FACS-sorted CD8+CD4-CCR7+CD45RA+ naive T cells. The TCR was taken from a human donor in good health. Some libraries in this study had Jurkat cell RNA spiked in. This chain connects TRBV10-3 to TRBJ1-2, with D unclear. CDR3 nucleotide sequence: TGTGCCATCAGTGACCGAGATCTAGGGCCTATTAACTATGGCTACACCTTC. Translation gives CAISDRDLGPINYGYTF.